The entry below describes one T cell receptor beta chain. Its cognate antigen is unknown. The CDR3 consists of 14 residues. The germline CDR1 and CDR2 sequences are SGHTA and FQGNSA. V lost 4 bases and J lost 6; bases outside the gene matches: 4. This entry is derived from a study of cytomegalovirus exposure and HLA in healthy donors. Study-wide results and caveats: Earlier findings revealed that most TCR beta V segments proved productive either about 87% or about 30% of the time. The presence/absence work took it that sequencing depth was about the same across donors.

PCR primers comprised 60 Vbeta and 13 Jbeta primers. Assay used: immunoSEQ multiplex PCR; TCRdb lists only in-frame clones, some missing. This sample carries 150,000 to 200,000 clones, approximately 70% of them seen once, and the ten largest clones take less than 8.5%. This TCR was sampled from a man aged 35-49 years in good health and CMV-seropositive. The chain is built from TRBV7-2 and TRBJ2-7; 12 bases map to TRBD2. Specimen: PBMCs. CDR3 nucleotides: TGTGCCAGCAGCTCGACTAGCGGGGGCTTCGAGCAGTACTTC. It is translated as CASSSTSGGFEQYF. Based on the CDR3 plus reference TRBV7-2 and TRBJ2-7, the full variable domain is GAGVSQSPSNKVTEKGKDVELRCDPISGHTALYWYRQSLGQGLEFLIYFQGNSAPDKSGLPSDRFSAERTGGSVSTLTIQRTQQEDSAVYLCASSSTSGGFEQYFGPGTRLTVT.